This T cell receptor beta chain was documented in a study of blood T cell repertoires in COVID-19. Study-level information: PBMCs, B-cell-depleted T cells, or T cells provided the cDNA or gDNA that made up the material.

A single count supports this clone. V shed 3 bases and J shed 8 bases, with 13 bases lying between them. The CDR3 has 14 residues. Germline V CDR1 and CDR2: MDHEN, SYDVKM. Here immunoSEQ multiplex PCR was the method, and the copy in TCRdb shows in-frame clones only, minus some. The sample contains about 100,000 clones, 91% of which appear only once. The rearrangement uses TRBV28 and TRBJ1-4, with D tentatively TRBD1 (5 bases). The sequenced sample was peripheral blood. The TCR was taken from a human donor in a cohort sampled during active COVID-19. CDR3 loop: CASSFWGGEEKLFF. The CDR3 bases are TGTGCCAGCAGTTTTTGGGGCGGCGAGGAAAAACTGTTTTTT.